Sequencing of this T cell receptor (beta chain) was carried out in a study of blood T cell repertoires in COVID-19. V was shortened by 0 bases and J by 5 bases, with 9 bases between the two germline ends. The CDR3 extends over 14 amino acids. The germline V gene has CDR1 SGHNT and CDR2 YYREEE (reference sequence). The protocol was immunoSEQ multiplex PCR, while the TCRdb copy is restricted to in-frame clones and leaves out a portion. Of hundreds of thousands of clones in the sample, approximately 83% are singletons; the top ten hold around 1.3%. The source material was peripheral blood. The clonotype originates from a young woman with COVID-19, enrolled during active disease. The rearrangement joins TRBV5-4 to TRBJ2-4, with D uncertain. This CDR3 reads CASSLGGSENIQYF. DNA for the CDR3: TGTGCCAGCAGCTTGGGAGGAAGCGAAAACATTCAGTACTTC.